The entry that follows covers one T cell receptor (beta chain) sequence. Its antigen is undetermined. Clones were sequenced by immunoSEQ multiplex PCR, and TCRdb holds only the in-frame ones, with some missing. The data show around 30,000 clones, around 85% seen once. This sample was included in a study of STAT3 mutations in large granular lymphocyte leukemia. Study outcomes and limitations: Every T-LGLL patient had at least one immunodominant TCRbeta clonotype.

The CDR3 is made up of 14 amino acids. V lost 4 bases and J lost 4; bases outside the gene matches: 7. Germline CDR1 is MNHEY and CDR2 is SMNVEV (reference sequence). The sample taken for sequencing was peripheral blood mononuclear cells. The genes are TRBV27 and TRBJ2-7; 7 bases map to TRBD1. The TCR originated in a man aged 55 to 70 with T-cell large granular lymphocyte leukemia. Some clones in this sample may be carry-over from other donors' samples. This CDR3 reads CASSYGKTGYEQYF. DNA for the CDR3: TGTGCCAGCAGTTATGGGAAGACAGGGTACGAGCAGTACTTC.